Reported below is one TCR beta chain. Its specificity is unknown. Treatment of the sample: oral pan-JAK inhibitor, 5-10 mg twice daily. Obtained from alopecia areata patients were lesional scalp punch biopsies along with peripheral blood. This entry is derived from a study of CD8+ T cells in alopecia areata. General observations from the study: Patients showed less clear TCR sequence sharing than mice, possibly partly because of HLA diversity.

Extracted RNA was reverse transcribed, and the resulting cDNA served as sequencing template. Sequenced by immunoSEQ multiplex PCR; TCRdb stores in-frame clones only, minus some. The data show more than 90,000 clones, 50% to 75% seen once. The CDR3 is made up of 12 amino acids. CDR1 and CDR2 (germline): SQVTM, ANQGSEA. V shed 3 bases and J shed 11 bases, with 14 bases lying between them. The material was CD8+ T cells sorted from blood, obtained at week 4, from a patient treated with tofacitinib. The genes are TRBV29-1 and TRBJ2-1; D assignment may be TRBD1 or TRBD2 (5 bases each). The source of this sequence is a human donor with alopecia areata. CDR3 protein: CSVDIMGEKQFF. The CDR3 region has the DNA TGCAGCGTTGACATTATGGGGGAGAAGCAGTTCTTC.